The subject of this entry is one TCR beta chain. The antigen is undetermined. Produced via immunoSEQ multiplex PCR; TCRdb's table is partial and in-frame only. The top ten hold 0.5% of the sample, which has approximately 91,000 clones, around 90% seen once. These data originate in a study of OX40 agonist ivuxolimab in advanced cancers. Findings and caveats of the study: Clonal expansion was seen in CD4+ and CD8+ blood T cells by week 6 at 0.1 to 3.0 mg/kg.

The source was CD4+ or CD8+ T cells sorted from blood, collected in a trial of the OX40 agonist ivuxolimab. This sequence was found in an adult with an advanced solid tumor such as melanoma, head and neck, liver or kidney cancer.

The CDR3 region has the DNA TGTGCCACCCGTCGGTCAGGAGGCACCGGGGAGCTGTTTTTT. Amino acids: CATRRSGGTGELFF. The chain recombines TRBV7-9 with TRBJ2-2; tentative D call: TRBD2 (5 bases). V was cut by 10 bases and J by 4 bases, with 16 bases left in between. The CDR3 totals 14 residues. Germline CDR1 SEHNR, CDR2 FQNEAQ (reference sequence).